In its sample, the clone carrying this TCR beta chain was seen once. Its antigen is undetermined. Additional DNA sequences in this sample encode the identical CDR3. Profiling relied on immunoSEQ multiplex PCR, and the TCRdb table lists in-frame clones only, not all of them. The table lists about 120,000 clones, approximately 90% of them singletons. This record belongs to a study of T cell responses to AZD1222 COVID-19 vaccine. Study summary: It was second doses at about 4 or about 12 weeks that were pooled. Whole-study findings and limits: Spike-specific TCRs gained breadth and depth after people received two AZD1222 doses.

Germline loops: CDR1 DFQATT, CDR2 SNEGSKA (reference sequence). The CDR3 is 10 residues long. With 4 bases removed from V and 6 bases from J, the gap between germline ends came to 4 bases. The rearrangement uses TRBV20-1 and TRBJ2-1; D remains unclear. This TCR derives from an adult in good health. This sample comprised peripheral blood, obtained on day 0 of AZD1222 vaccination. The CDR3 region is CSAKGNEQFF. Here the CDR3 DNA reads TGCAGTGCTAAGGGCAATGAGCAGTTCTTC.